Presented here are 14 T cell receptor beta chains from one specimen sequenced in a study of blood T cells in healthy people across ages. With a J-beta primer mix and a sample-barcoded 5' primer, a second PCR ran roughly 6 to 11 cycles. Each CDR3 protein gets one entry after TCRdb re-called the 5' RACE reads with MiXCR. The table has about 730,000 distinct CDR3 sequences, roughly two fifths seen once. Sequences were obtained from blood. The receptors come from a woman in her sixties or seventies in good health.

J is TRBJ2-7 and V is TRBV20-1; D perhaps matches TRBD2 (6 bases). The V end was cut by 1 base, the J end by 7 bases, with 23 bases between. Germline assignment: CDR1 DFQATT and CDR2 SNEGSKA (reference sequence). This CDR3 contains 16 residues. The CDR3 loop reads CSARAGRGQSYNEQYF. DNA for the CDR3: TGCAGTGCTAGAGCTGGGCGGGGTCAATCCTACAATGAGCAGTACTTC.

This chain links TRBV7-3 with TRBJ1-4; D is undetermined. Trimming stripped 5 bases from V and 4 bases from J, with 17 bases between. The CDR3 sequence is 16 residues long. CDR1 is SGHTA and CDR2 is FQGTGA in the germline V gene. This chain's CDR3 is CASSPTGRTNNEKLFF. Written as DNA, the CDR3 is TGTGCCAGCAGCCCTACCGGGCGGACTAATAATGAAAAACTGTTTTTT.

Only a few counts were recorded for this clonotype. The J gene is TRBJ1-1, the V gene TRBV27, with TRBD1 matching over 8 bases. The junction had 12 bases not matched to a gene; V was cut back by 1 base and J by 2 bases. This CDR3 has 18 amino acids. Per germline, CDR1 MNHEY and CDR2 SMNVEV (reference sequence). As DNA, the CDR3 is TGTGCCAGCAGTTTATATTTGCAGGGGGCAGGGGAAAACACTGAAGCTTTCTTT. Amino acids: CASSLYLQGAGENTEAFF.

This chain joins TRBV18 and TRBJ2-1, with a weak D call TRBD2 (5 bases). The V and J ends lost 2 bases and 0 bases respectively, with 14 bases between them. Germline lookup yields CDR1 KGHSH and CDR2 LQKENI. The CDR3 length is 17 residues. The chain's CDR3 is CASSPTRRGSSYNEQFF. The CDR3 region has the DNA TGTGCCAGCTCACCAACACGAAGAGGGAGCTCCTACAATGAGCAGTTCTTC.

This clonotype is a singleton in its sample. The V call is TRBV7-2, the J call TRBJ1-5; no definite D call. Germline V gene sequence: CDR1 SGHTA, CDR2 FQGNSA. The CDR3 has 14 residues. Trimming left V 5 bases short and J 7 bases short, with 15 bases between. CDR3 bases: TGTGCCAGCAGCCTCGACACGGTCCGGCAGCCCCAGCATTTT. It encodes CASSLDTVRQPQHF.

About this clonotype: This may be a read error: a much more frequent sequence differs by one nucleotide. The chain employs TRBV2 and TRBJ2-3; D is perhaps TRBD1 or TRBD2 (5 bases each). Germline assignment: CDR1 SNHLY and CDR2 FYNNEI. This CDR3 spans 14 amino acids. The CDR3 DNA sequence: TGTGCCAGCACCTGGAGCGGAGGCACAGGTACGCAGTATTTT. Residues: CASTWSGGTGTQYF. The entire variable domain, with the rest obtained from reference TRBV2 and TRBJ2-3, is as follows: EPEVTQTPSHQVTQMGQEVILRCVPISNHLYFYWYRQILGQKVEFLVSFYNNEISEKSEIFDDQFSVERPDGSNFTLKIRSTKLEDSAMYFCASTWSGGTGTQYFGPGTRLTVL.

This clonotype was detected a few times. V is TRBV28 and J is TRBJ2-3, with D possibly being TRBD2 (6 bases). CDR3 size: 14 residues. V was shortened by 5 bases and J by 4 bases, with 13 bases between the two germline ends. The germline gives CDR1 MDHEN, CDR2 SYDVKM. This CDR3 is CASSLSGEADTQYF. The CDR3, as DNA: TGTGCCAGCAGTCTTTCTGGGGAGGCAGATACGCAGTATTTT.

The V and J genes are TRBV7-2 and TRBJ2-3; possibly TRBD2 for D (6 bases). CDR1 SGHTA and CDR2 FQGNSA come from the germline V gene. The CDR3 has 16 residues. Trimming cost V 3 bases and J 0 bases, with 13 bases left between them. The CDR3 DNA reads TGTGCCAGCAGCTTTGGAGTAGCGGCTAGCACAGATACGCAGTATTTT. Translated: CASSFGVAASTDTQYF.

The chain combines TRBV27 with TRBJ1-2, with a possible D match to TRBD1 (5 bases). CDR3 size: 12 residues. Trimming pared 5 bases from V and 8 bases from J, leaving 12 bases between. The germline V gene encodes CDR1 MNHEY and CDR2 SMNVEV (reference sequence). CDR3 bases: TGTGCCAGCAGTGGTTCAGGGAAGGGCTACACCTTC. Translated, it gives CASSGSGKGYTF.

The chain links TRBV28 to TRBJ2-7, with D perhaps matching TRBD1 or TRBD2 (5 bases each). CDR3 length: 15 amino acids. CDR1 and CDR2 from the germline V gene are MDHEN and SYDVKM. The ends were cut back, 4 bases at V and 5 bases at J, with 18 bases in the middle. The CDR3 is CASSSQGRIADEQYF. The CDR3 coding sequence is TGTGCCAGCAGTTCCCAGGGACGGATCGCCGACGAGCAGTACTTC.

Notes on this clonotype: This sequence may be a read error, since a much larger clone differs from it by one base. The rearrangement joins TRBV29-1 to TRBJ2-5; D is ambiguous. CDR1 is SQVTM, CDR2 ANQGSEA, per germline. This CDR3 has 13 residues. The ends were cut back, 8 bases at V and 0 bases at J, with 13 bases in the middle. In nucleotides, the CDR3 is TGCAGCACTCATAGTGGCAACCAAGAGACCCAGTACTTC. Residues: CSTHSGNQETQYF.

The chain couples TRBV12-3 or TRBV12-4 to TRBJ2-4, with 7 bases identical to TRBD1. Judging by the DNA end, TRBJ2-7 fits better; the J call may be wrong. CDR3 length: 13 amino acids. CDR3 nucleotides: TGTGCCAGCAGTTACGGACAGGTCTACGAGCAGTACTTC. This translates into CASSYGQVYEQYF.

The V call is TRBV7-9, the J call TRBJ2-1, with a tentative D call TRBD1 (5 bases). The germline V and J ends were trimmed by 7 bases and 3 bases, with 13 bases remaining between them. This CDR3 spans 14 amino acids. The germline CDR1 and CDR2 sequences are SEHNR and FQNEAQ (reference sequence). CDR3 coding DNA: TGTGCCAGCACCCCGGCGCAGGGCTACAATGAGCAGTTCTTC. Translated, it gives CASTPAQGYNEQFF.

The CDR3 DNA is TGTGCCAGCAGTTTCTTAGCGGGAGGGCCCGCAGATACGCAGTATTTT. Amino acids: CASSFLAGGPADTQYF. The J gene is TRBJ2-3, the V gene TRBV12-3 or TRBV12-4; 11 nucleotides agree with TRBD2. J was trimmed by 4 bases and V by 3 bases; bases with no gene match: 6. The CDR3 sequence is 16 residues long.